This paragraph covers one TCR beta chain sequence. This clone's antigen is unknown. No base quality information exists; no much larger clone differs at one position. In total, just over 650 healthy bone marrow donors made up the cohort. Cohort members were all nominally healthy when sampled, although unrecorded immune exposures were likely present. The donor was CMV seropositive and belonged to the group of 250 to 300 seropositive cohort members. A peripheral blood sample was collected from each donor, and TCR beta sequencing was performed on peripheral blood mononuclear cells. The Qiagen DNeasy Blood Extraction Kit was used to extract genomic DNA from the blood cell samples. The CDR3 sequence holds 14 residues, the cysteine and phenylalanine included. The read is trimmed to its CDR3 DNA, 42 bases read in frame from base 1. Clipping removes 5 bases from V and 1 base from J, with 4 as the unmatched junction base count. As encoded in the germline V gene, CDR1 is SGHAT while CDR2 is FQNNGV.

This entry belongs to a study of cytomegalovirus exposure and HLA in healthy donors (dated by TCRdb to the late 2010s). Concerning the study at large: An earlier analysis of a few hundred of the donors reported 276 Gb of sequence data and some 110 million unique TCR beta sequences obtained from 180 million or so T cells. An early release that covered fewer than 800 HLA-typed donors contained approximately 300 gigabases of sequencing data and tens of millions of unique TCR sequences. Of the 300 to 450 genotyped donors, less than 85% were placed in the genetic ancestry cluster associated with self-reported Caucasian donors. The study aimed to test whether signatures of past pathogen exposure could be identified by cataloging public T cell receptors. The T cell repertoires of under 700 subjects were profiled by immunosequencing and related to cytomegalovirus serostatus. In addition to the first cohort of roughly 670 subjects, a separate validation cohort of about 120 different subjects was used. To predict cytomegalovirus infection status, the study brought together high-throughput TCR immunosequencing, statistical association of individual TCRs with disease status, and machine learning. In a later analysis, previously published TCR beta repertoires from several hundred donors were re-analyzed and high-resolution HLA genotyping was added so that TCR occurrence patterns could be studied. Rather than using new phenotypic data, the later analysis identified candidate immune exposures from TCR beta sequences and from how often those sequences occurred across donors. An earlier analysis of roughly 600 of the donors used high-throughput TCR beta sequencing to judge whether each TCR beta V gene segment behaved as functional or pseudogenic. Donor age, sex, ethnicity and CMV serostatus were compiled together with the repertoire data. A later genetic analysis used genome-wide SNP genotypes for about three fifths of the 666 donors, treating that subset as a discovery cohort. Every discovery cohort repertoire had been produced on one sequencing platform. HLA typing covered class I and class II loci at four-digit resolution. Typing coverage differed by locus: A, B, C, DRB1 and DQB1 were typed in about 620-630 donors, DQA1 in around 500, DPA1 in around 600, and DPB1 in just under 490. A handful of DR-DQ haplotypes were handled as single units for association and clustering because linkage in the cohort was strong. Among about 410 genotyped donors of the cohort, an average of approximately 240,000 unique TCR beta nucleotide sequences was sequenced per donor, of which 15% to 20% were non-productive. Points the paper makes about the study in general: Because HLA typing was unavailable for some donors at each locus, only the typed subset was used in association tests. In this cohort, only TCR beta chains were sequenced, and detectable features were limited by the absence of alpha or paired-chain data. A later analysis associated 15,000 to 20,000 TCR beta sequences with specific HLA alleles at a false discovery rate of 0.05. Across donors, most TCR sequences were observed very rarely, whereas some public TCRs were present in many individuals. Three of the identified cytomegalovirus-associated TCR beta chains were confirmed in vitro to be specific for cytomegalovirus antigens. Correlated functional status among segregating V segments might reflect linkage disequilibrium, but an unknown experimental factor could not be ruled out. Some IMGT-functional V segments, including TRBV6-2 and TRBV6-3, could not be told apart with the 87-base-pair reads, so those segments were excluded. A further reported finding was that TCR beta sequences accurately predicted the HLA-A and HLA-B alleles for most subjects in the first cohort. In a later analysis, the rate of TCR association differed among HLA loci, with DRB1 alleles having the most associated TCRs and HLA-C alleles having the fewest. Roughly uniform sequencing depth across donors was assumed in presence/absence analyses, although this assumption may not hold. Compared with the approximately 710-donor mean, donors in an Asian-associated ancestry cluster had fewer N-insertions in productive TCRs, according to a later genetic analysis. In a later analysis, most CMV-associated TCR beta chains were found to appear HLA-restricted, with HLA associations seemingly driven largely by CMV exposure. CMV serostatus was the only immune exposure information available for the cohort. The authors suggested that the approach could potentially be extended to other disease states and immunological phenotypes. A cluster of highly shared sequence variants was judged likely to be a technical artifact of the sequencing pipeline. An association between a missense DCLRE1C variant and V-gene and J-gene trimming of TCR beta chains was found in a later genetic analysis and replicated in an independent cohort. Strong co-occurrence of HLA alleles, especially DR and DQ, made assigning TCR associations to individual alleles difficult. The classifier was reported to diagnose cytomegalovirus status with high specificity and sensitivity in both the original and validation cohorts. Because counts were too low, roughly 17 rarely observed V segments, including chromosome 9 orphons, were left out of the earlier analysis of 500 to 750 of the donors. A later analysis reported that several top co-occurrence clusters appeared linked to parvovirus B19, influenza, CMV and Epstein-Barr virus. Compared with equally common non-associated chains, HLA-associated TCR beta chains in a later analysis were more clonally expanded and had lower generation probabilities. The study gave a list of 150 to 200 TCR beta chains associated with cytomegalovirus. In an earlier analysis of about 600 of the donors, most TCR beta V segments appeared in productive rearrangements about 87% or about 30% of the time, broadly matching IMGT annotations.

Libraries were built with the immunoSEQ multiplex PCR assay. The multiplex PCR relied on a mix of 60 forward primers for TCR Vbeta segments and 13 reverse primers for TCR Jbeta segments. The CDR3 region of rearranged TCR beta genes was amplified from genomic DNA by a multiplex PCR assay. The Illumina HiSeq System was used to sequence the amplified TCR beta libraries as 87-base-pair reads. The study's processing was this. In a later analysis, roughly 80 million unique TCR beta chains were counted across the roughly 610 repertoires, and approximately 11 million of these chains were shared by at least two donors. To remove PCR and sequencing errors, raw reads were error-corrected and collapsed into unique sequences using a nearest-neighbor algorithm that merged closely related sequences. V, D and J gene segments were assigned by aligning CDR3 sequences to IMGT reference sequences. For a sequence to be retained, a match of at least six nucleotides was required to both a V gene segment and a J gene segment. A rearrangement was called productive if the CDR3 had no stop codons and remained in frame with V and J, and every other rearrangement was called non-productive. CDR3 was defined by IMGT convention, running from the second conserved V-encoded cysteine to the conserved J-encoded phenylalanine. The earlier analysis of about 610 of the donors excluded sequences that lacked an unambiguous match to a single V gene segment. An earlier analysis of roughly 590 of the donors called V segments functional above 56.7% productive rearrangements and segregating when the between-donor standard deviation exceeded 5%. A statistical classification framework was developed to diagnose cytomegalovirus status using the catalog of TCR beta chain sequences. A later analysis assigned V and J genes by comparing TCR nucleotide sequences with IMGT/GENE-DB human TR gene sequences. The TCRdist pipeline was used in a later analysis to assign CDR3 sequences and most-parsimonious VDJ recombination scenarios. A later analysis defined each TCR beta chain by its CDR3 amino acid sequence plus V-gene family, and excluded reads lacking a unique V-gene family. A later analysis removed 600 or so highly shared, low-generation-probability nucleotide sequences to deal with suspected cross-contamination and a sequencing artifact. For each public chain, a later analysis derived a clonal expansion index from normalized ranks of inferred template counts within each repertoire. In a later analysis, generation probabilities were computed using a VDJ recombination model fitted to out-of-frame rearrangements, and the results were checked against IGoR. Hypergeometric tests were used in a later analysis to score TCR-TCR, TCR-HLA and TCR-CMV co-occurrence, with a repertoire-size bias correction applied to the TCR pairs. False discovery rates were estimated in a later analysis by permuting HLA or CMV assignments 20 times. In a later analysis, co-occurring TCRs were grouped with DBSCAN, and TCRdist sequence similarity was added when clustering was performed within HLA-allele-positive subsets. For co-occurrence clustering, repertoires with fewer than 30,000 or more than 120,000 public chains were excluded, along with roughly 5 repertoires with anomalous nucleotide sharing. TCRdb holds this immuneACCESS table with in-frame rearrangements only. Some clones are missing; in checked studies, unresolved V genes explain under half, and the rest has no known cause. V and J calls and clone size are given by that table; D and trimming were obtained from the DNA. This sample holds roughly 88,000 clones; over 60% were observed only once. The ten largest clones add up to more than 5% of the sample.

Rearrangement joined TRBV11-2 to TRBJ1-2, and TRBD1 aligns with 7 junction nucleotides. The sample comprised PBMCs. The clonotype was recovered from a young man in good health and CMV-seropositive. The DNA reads TGTGCCAGCAGCCGGGGACAGCTTAACTATGGCTACACCTTC. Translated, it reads CASSRGQLNYGYTF.